This T cell receptor (beta chain) was identified in a study of lymphopenia after photon versus proton radiotherapy. Study results and caveats: Relative stability marked proton patients; photon patients lost diversity and naive cells. Better survival with proton therapy was suggested as possible, not demonstrated.

Of note for this clone: Its antigen is still unknown.

Here immunoSEQ multiplex PCR was the method, and the copy in TCRdb shows in-frame clones only, minus some. Of around 62,000 clones in the sample, less than 85% were seen once. This CDR3 comprises 14 residues. V lost 11 bases and J lost 7, with 21 bases in between. Germline CDR1 MDHEN, CDR2 SYDVKM. Here the sequenced sample was peripheral blood, taken from a patient treated with proton-based radiotherapy. The V call is TRBV28, the J call TRBJ1-5, with a tentative D call TRBD1 (5 bases). The clonotype originates from a man aged 60 to 75 with pancreatic cancer. CDR3 sequence: CAATGGGSEQPQHF. CDR3 DNA: TGTGCCGCGACGGGGGGGGGATCAGAGCAGCCCCAGCATTTT.